A selection of T cell receptor beta chains follows, all from one sample in a study of cytomegalovirus exposure and HLA in healthy donors. Only in-frame clones appear in the TCRdb table, and some are missing; sequencing was by immunoSEQ multiplex PCR. The specimen's table records 30,000 to 35,000 clones. The sequencing sample was made of PBMCs. All receptors derive from a woman in her 40s in good health and CMV-seropositive. CDR3s include the opening cysteine and the closing phenylalanine or tryptophan. A D gene is named only where the DNA matches it firmly.

D	J	V	DNA	CDR3
TRBD2	TRBJ2-5	TRBV5-4	TGTGCCAGCAGCTTCGGAGCAGCGGGACCCCTCCAAGAGACCCAGTACTTC	CASSFGAAGPLQETQYF
-	TRBJ2-7	TRBV27	TGTGCCAGCAGTTTATCTCCAGCGGTAAGCTCCTACGAGCAGTACTTC	CASSLSPAVSSYEQYF
-	TRBJ1-1	TRBV27	TGTGCCAGCAGTTTATCGGGGGCCCCCCTATCGAACACTGAAGCTTTCTTT	CASSLSGAPLSNTEAFF
-	TRBJ2-7	TRBV30	TGTGCCTGGACAGGGGATGTCTACGAGCAGTACTTC	CAWTGDVYEQYF
TRBD1	TRBJ1-1	TRBV5-4	TGTGCCAGCAGCTCCCGGACAGGGCAGGGCACTGAAGCTTTCTTT	CASSSRTGQGTEAFF
-	TRBJ2-1	TRBV6-5	TGTGCCAGCAGTTATCCGGGACTGGGATACAATGAGCAGTTCTTC	CASSYPGLGYNEQFF
-	TRBJ1-4	TRBV18	TGTGCCAGCTCACCCGGACAGAATGAAAAACTGTTTTTT	CASSPGQNEKLFF
-	TRBJ2-1	TRBV13	TGTGCCAGCGGGACTTCTAACAATGAGCAGTTCTTC	CASGTSNNEQFF
-	TRBJ2-7	TRBV30	TGTGCCTGGACAGGGCCCAGCTCCTACGAGCAGTACTTC	CAWTGPSSYEQYF
TRBD1	TRBJ2-3	TRBV2	TGTGCCAGCACGAGGGGGCCAGATACGCAGTATTTT	CASTRGPDTQYF
-	TRBJ2-3	TRBV6-1	TGTGCCAGCAGGTGGGGGGTGGCAGATACGCAGTATTTT	CASRWGVADTQYF
-	TRBJ2-7	TRBV7-6	TGTGCCAGCAGCTTAGATCTAGGATTCACCTACGAGCAGTACTTC	CASSLDLGFTYEQYF
-	TRBJ2-1	TRBV7-2	TGTGCCAGCACCTGGACAGCCTCGGACAATGAGCAGTTCTTC	CASTWTASDNEQFF
-	TRBJ2-2	TRBV6-5	TGTGCCAGCAGTTACGGGAGTGGTACCGGGGAGCTGTTTTTT	CASSYGSGTGELFF
TRBD1	TRBJ2-7	TRBV4-1	TGCGCCAGCAGCCAAGATGACAGGGGGCGATCGGGCTACGAGCAGTACTTC	CASSQDDRGRSGYEQYF
-	TRBJ1-1	TRBV29-1	TGCAGCGTTCGGGGGTCAACCCGATCGGACACTGAAGCTTTCTTT	CSVRGSTRSDTEAFF
-	TRBJ2-7	TRBV7-9	TGTGCCAGCAGCCCGGTCGGCGGGTCCTCGGGGGAGCAGTACTTC	CASSPVGGSSGEQYF
TRBD1	TRBJ1-2	TRBV30	TGTGCCTGCCGACAGGGGCCAAACTATGGCTACACCTTC	CACRQGPNYGYTF
-	TRBJ1-3	TRBV18	TGTGCCAGCTCACCACCGGGGGGGCTCTCTGGAAACACCATATATTTT	CASSPPGGLSGNTIYF
TRBD2	TRBJ2-1	TRBV30	TGTGCCTGGAGTGCCCTTAGCGGGAGGTTCAATGAGCAGTTCTTC	CAWSALSGRFNEQFF
-	TRBJ2-7	TRBV6-5	TGTGCCAGCAGCCTGGGGGGTCAGGTGCTTTTGGAGCAGTACTTC	CASSLGGQVLLEQYF
-	TRBJ2-1	TRBV5-1	TGCGCCAGCAGCGTCCAGGGTTCCCACAATGAGCAGTTCTTC	CASSVQGSHNEQFF
TRBD1	TRBJ1-4	TRBV10-3	TGTGCCATCAGTGGGACAGGGGACGAAAAACTGTTTTTT	CAISGTGDEKLFF
-	TRBJ2-7	TRBV5-1	TGCGCCAGCAGCTTGGCCGTGGGTAGGACTATCGGCTACGAGCAGTACTTC	CASSLAVGRTIGYEQYF
TRBD2	TRBJ2-7	TRBV4-2	TGTGCCAGCAGCCGTGGGGACTACCCCCGGGAGCAGTACTTC	CASSRGDYPREQYF
TRBD2	TRBJ2-2	TRBV19	TGTGCCAGTAGTACTGGACTAGATAACACCGGGGAGCTGTTTTTT	CASSTGLDNTGELFF
TRBD1	TRBJ1-1	TRBV28	TGTGCCAGTCTACAGGGGCTTTACACTGAAGCTTTCTTT	CASLQGLYTEAFF
TRBD2	TRBJ2-7	TRBV5-1	TGCGCCAGCAGCTTGGGTAGCGGGAGCGGCGAGCAGTACTTC	CASSLGSGSGEQYF
-	TRBJ2-3	TRBV28	TGTGCCAGCAGTTCCTCGATGCGCGGTACGCAGTATTTT	CASSSSMRGTQYF
TRBD1	TRBJ1-2	TRBV5-4	TGTGCCAGCAGCTCCCGACAGGGGGCTAGGGAGGGCTACACCTTC	CASSSRQGAREGYTF
TRBD2	TRBJ2-5	TRBV4-2	TGTGCCAGCAGCCCCCTCGCGGGAGGCGGAGAGACCCAGTACTTC	CASSPLAGGGETQYF
-	TRBJ2-1	TRBV29-1	TGCAGCGGGGGGCTGGGCTACAATGAGCAGTTCTTC	CSGGLGYNEQFF
-	TRBJ2-5	TRBV6-5	TGTGCCAGCAGTTACGGGCTGCAAGAGACCCAGTACTTC	CASSYGLQETQYF
TRBD2	TRBJ2-1	TRBV19	TGTGCCAGTAGTATTAGCGGGAGTCTGGACAATGAGCAGTTCTTC	CASSISGSLDNEQFF
-	TRBJ2-3	TRBV28	TGTGCCAGCAGTTTAAGTGGCACCAACACAGATACGCAGTATTTT	CASSLSGTNTDTQYF
TRBD1	TRBJ1-1	TRBV4-1	TGCGCCAGCAGCCGGAGGGACAGGGGGTTTACTGAAGCTTTCTTT	CASSRRDRGFTEAFF
TRBD1	TRBJ2-4	TRBV4-3	TGCGCCAGCAGCCAAGATTGGGCAGGGGGCTTAGTCGGGGCGGCCAAAAACATTCAGTACTTC	CASSQDWAGGLVGAAKNIQYF
-	TRBJ2-7	TRBV7-2	TGTGCCAGCAGCGCACCGCCTCGGGGAGTCTACGAGCAGTACTTC	CASSAPPRGVYEQYF
TRBD1	TRBJ2-1	TRBV28	TGTGCCAGCAGTTTATTTTTCGGACAGGGGGCGCGTATTGAGCAGTTCTTC	CASSLFFGQGARIEQFF
-	TRBJ2-7	TRBV5-6	TGTGCCAGCAGCTTTGGGCGAACCTACGAGCAGTACTTC	CASSFGRTYEQYF
-	TRBJ2-7	TRBV15	TGTGCCACCAGCAGGCAGGGGTCCACCTACGAGCAGTACTTC	CATSRQGSTYEQYF
TRBD2	TRBJ2-3	TRBV4-3	TGCGCCAGCAGCCTCGGCGGGAGAAGCACAGATACGCAGTATTTT	CASSLGGRSTDTQYF
TRBD2	TRBJ2-7	TRBV6-6	TGTGCCAGCAGTTCCATAAGCGGGAGTGGGTCCTACGAGCAGTACTTC	CASSSISGSGSYEQYF
-	TRBJ2-5	TRBV5-1	TGCGCCAGCAGCTTGGGACTAGTACAAGAGAACCAGTACTTC	CASSLGLVQENQYF
-	TRBJ2-2	TRBV30	TGTGCCTGGAGGGCACATTCCGGGGAGCTGTTTTTT	CAWRAHSGELFF
-	TRBJ1-1	TRBV5-1	TGCGCCAGCAGCTTGGCCTTCCAGGACACTGAAGCTTTCTTT	CASSLAFQDTEAFF
TRBD2	TRBJ2-7	TRBV7-2	TGTGCCAGCAGCCCCGGACTAGCGGGAGAACTTTGGGGGCGAGAGCAGTACTTC	CASSPGLAGELWGREQYF
-	TRBJ1-1	TRBV6-5	TGTGCCAGCAGTTACCGCAGGGATCAAAACACTGAAGCTTTCTTT	CASSYRRDQNTEAFF